This T cell receptor (beta chain) was documented in a study of blood T cell repertoires in COVID-19. Study-level information: Acute-phase and convalescent COVID-19 samples originated in the United States, Italy and Spain. T cells, B-cell-depleted T cells, or PBMCs provided the cDNA or gDNA that served as material.

Profiled with immunoSEQ multiplex PCR; TCRdb holds only in-frame clones, not every one. The sample holds roughly 150,000 clones; over 70% are singletons and the top ten take 15% to 20%. The CDR3 runs to 17 residues. Germline V CDR1 and CDR2: LGHNA, YNFKEQ. Unmatched junction bases numbered 5, after V lost 3 bases and J lost 0 bases. This receptor was taken from a woman in her seventies who had recovered from COVID-19. Sequencing was performed on peripheral blood. The rearrangement joins TRBV4-2 to TRBJ2-1; 10 bases line up with TRBD1. CDR3 in DNA: TGTGCCAGCAGCCACCCCGGGGACAGGGGCTCCTACAATGAGCAGTTCTTC. It is translated as CASSHPGDRGSYNEQFF.